This TCR beta chain was found in a study of blood T cell repertoires in COVID-19. Study-level background: COVID-19 samples, acute and convalescent, were from the United States, Italy and Spain. PBMCs, B-cell-depleted T cells, or T cells provided the cDNA or gDNA that made up the material.

In the study's own analysis: Reference gene primer amplification gave nucleated cell count estimates. Here immunoSEQ multiplex PCR was the method, and the copy in TCRdb shows in-frame clones only, minus some. The V and J calls and clone size were taken over from that table, and D and trimming were inferred from the DNA. The sample lists around 190,000 clones; 85% to 90% were seen once. V trimming: 5 bases; J trimming: 3 bases; junction bases outside the gene matches: 9. The CDR3 runs to 16 residues. The V gene's germline CDR1 is MRHNA and CDR2 SNTAGT. The sample taken for sequencing was peripheral blood. The clonotype originates from a man aged 65 to 79 with active or convalescent COVID-19. The V call is TRBV6-4, the J call TRBJ1-2, with TRBD1 matching over 10 bases. CDR3 loop: CASSPGQGVDYYGYTF. The CDR3 nucleotides are TGTGCCAGCAGTCCCGGACAGGGGGTCGACTACTATGGCTACACCTTC.